The following is a T cell receptor (beta chain) sequence with its context. The record originates from a study of shared clonotypes between healthy human individuals. The repertoire was sequenced with immunoSEQ multiplex PCR; TCRdb's copy has only in-frame clones and lacks some. The data hold 600,000 to 750,000 clones, with 72% observed a single time. This CDR3 contains 15 residues. CDR1 and CDR2 (germline): SGHTA, FQGNSA. V was trimmed by 1 base and J by 0 bases, leaving 9 bases between them. The sequenced sample consisted of memory CD4+ T cells sorted from blood. Subset given: CD45RA-negative fraction. V usage is TRBV7-2 and J usage is TRBJ1-2; D unclear. The origin of this receptor is a woman aged 25 to 39 in good health. The CDR3 sequence: CASSLGRTTNYGYTF. The CDR3 region has the DNA TGTGCCAGCAGCTTAGGCAGGACCACTAACTATGGCTACACCTTC.